A selection of T cell receptor beta chains follows, all from one sample in a study of T-cell reconstitution after alpha-beta-depleted transplantation in children. One entry per CDR3 protein, called by TCRdb with MiXCR from the PCR reads. Of about 610,000 distinct CDR3 sequences detected, 10% to 13% appear once; the ten largest clones hold approximately 4.1%. The source was PBMCs from the stem cell graft donor, collected from the stem cell graft. The origin of the receptors is a human donor who donated a stem cell graft to a child with acute myeloid leukemia. Both conserved end residues are part of each CDR3. Each record gives: V gene, D gene, clone size, J gene, CDR3 DNA, CDR3 protein. D genes are given only for firm matches. Expanded clones get a size class; other rows say once, few or many, or leave the size out.

TRBV12-3/TRBV12-4	TRBD1	-	TRBJ2-6	TGTGCCAGCAGCGCCGGGACAGCATTCTCTGGGGCCAACGTCCTGACTTTC	CASSAGTAFSGANVLTF
TRBV10-3	TRBD2	few	TRBJ2-7	TGTGCCATCACCGGGCTAGCGGGAGTTGGCGAGCAGTACTTC	CAITGLAGVGEQYF
TRBV7-9	-	few	TRBJ1-2	TGTGCCAGCAGCCCGACGGGCACTTTTCTCTATGGCTACACCTTC	CASSPTGTFLYGYTF
TRBV25-1	-	-	TRBJ1-2	TGTGCCAGCAAAGAACAAGGAGGGGATGGCTACACCTTC	CASKEQGGDGYTF
TRBV9	-	many	TRBJ2-3	TGTGCCAGCAGCGACAACCCATCCCCGGGGAATACGCAGTATTTT	CASSDNPSPGNTQYF
TRBV6-2/TRBV6-3	-	-	TRBJ2-1	TGTGCCAGCAGTGTAGACTCCCAATCCTACAATGAGCAGTTCTTC	CASSVDSQSYNEQFF
TRBV15	TRBD2	-	TRBJ2-1	TGTGCCACCAGACTAGCGGGCGTGACAAATGAGCAGTTCTTC	CATRLAGVTNEQFF
TRBV14	TRBD2	few	TRBJ2-7	TGTGCCAGCAGCCAAAGGTCTAGCGGGGGCGAGCAGTACTTC	CASSQRSSGGEQYF
TRBV20-1	TRBD1	few	TRBJ1-2	TGCAGTGCTAGTGTGGGACAGGGTAGACATGGCTACACCTTC	CSASVGQGRHGYTF
TRBV5-1	-	few	TRBJ1-5	TGCGCCAGCAGCTTGGCCGGGAGGTCGCCCCAGCATTTT	CASSLAGRSPQHF
TRBV7-2	-	many	TRBJ2-7	TGTGCCAGCAGCCTGGTGAGAACCTACGAGCAGTACTTC	CASSLVRTYEQYF
TRBV2	-	few	TRBJ2-2	TGTGCCAGCAAGTCCGAGACTAGGGGGACCGGGGAGCTGTTTTTT	CASKSETRGTGELFF
TRBV5-1	-	many	TRBJ2-1	TGCGCCAGCAGCGTAGAGGGCCAGAGGGGAAATGAGCAGTTCTTC	CASSVEGQRGNEQFF
TRBV29-1	-	many	TRBJ2-7	TGCAGCGTTGAAGGTAGCGCGAGCTCCTACGAGCAGTACTTC	CSVEGSASSYEQYF
TRBV7-7	TRBD2	few	TRBJ2-1	TGTGCTAGCAGCTCGGGACTAGACAGCAATGAGCAGTTCTTC	CASSSGLDSNEQFF
TRBV6-2/TRBV6-3	TRBD1	few	TRBJ2-7	TGTGCCAGCAGAGATACAGGGGGCGACGAGCAGTACTTC	CASRDTGGDEQYF
TRBV12-3/TRBV12-4	-	-	TRBJ2-7	TGTGCCAGCAGTTTGACGGACACCTACGAGCAGTACTTC	CASSLTDTYEQYF
TRBV15	TRBD2	-	TRBJ2-3	TGTGCCACCAAACGGGGGGACACAGATACGCAGTATTTT	CATKRGDTDTQYF
TRBV5-6	-	many	TRBJ2-1	TGTGCCAGCAGCTACCGGGACAATGAGCAGTTCTTC	CASSYRDNEQFF
TRBV20-1	-	-	TRBJ1-1	TGCAGTGCGCCAGGGGAGGCGAACACTGAAGCTTTCTTT	CSAPGEANTEAFF
TRBV3-1	-	-	TRBJ2-7	TGTGCCAGCAGCCAAATACAGGGCAACGAGCAGTACTTC	CASSQIQGNEQYF
TRBV7-8	TRBD2	-	TRBJ2-1	TGTGCCAGCAGCTTAGAAAGGAGCGGGAGAGGGAATGAGCAGTTCTTC	CASSLERSGRGNEQFF
TRBV20-1	-	-	TRBJ2-5	TGCAGGACTAGTTTTCGGGAGACCCAGTACTTC	CRTSFRETQYF
TRBV20-1	TRBD2	-	TRBJ2-1	TGCAGTCTAGCGGGAACCTACAATGAGCAGTTCTTC	CSLAGTYNEQFF
TRBV6-2/TRBV6-3	-	few	TRBJ2-7	TGTGCCAGCGCCTGGAGTAAGTCCGCACCTGCCTACGAGCAGTACTTC	CASAWSKSAPAYEQYF
TRBV6-2/TRBV6-3	TRBD2	-	TRBJ2-7	TGTGCCAGCAGTTACGGCCCTAGCGGGAGCATCCCCGAGCAGTACTTC	CASSYGPSGSIPEQYF
TRBV7-6	TRBD2	-	TRBJ2-7	TGTGCCAGCAGCCCCCACGGTAGCGGGAGTTCCTACGAGCAGTACTTC	CASSPHGSGSSYEQYF
TRBV27	-	many	TRBJ1-1	TGTGCCAGCAGTTTATCTGGGGGTGCGGCTTTCTTT	CASSLSGGAAFF
TRBV28	-	many	TRBJ1-1	TGTGCCAGCAGTTTAACACAGGGCGGTGGCACTGAAGCTTTCTTT	CASSLTQGGGTEAFF
TRBV6-5	-	few	TRBJ2-7	TGTGCCAGCAGTTCCCCCCCTGACGGGAACGAGCAGTACTTC	CASSSPPDGNEQYF
TRBV20-1	TRBD2	-	TRBJ2-3	TGCAGTGCTAGCCCCGTGGGGGGGAGCACGCAGTATTTT	CSASPVGGSTQYF
TRBV6-1	TRBD1	many	TRBJ1-4	TGTGCCAGCAGAGACAGGGGTTCAGCTGAAAAACTGTTTTTT	CASRDRGSAEKLFF
TRBV7-8	-	few	TRBJ1-2	TGTGCCAGCAGTGACAGGCCGGCGGTTGAAGGCTACACCTTC	CASSDRPAVEGYTF
TRBV2	-	-	TRBJ1-6	TGTGCCAGCACCCGGGACGGAGATAATTCACCCCTCCACTTT	CASTRDGDNSPLHF
TRBV29-1	-	many	TRBJ2-7	TGCAGCGGCGCGGACTGGGTAGGGCAGTACTTC	CSGADWVGQYF
TRBV13	-	-	TRBJ2-5	TGTGCCAGCAGCCGAGGGAGTGGGCTAGTGGAAGAGACCCAGTACTTC	CASSRGSGLVEETQYF
TRBV7-3	TRBD2	-	TRBJ2-5	TGTGCCAGCAGCTTAACGCAACTAGCGGGAGTTAAGACCCAGTACTTC	CASSLTQLAGVKTQYF
TRBV29-1	-	few	TRBJ2-5	TGCAGCGCTGACGGGGGTAGGGGAGAGACCCAGTACTTC	CSADGGRGETQYF
TRBV5-1	-	few	TRBJ1-2	TGCGCCAGCAGCTTGGATGGTGGATTGATGTCGTGGGGCTACACCTTC	CASSLDGGLMSWGYTF
TRBV7-2	TRBD2	-	TRBJ2-1	TGTGCCAGCAGCTTACGGACTAGCGGGAGAGCCCCTCACAATGAGCAGTTCTTC	CASSLRTSGRAPHNEQFF
TRBV24-1	-	-	TRBJ1-1	TGTGCCACCAGTGATTTGAGAGGAGAAGCTTTCTTT	CATSDLRGEAFF
TRBV4-3	-	-	TRBJ1-2	TGCGCCAGCAGCCAAGAAACAGGGTACTATGGCTACACCTTC	CASSQETGYYGYTF
TRBV20-1	-	-	TRBJ2-7	TGCAGTGCTCGCAAGGGATCGACATACGAGCGGTACTTC	CSARKGSTYERYF
TRBV6-1	TRBD2	many	TRBJ2-5	TGTGCCAGCAGCTTAAGCGGGAGACTTAGAGAGACCCAGTACTTC	CASSLSGRLRETQYF
TRBV11-3	-	-	TRBJ2-1	TGTGCCAGCAGCCGCTCCGCGGGATCCTACAATGAGCAGTTCTTC	CASSRSAGSYNEQFF
TRBV14	-	few	TRBJ2-1	TGTGCCAGCAGCCAAGGGGTTCCACTTAGTGCTAACAATGAGCAGTTCTTC	CASSQGVPLSANNEQFF
TRBV7-2	-	few	TRBJ2-1	TGTGCCAGCAGCTTAGAGGCAAGCTCCTACAATGAGCAGTTCTTC	CASSLEASSYNEQFF
TRBV29-1	-	-	TRBJ1-1	TGCAGCGTTGAAGATATTTTGGGAGCTTTCTTT	CSVEDILGAFF
TRBV28	-	-	TRBJ1-1	TGTGCCAGCAGTTTAATTCCGAGAATGAACACTGAAGCTTTCTTT	CASSLIPRMNTEAFF
TRBV7-2	TRBD2	few	TRBJ2-3	TGTGCCAGCAGCTTAGGGTCTAGCGGGACCACAGATACGCAGTATTTT	CASSLGSSGTTDTQYF
TRBV19	TRBD2	-	TRBJ2-7	TGTGCCAGTATGGGCGGGAGGGCAACCGAGCAGTACTTC	CASMGGRATEQYF